Below are 4 T cell receptor beta chains sequenced from a single sample in a study of T cell changes during pregnancy in multiple sclerosis. Profiled with immunoSEQ multiplex PCR; TCRdb holds only in-frame clones, not every one. The sample carries roughly 41,000 clones, more than 70% recorded once. The source was CD8+ T cells from peripheral blood mononuclear cells, collected in the third trimester of pregnancy. Source of these receptors: a female donor with multiple sclerosis, enrolled in a pregnancy study.

V and J are TRBV5-8 and TRBJ2-7, with TRBD1 as a possible D gene (5 bases). V lost 2 bases and J 3 bases, leaving 12 bases between the germline ends. CDR1 SGHTS and CDR2 YDEGEE come from the germline V gene. CDR3 length: 14 amino acids. The CDR3 nucleotides read TGTGCCAGCAGCTTTGAGACAGCCTTCTACGAGCAGTACTTC. Its protein product is CASSFETAFYEQYF.

CDR3 nucleotide sequence: TGTGCCAGTCAGGACAGCTACTATAGCAATCAGCCCCAGCATTTT. The encoded protein is CASQDSYYSNQPQHF. The V call is TRBV19, the J call TRBJ1-5; D possibly corresponds to TRBD1 (6 bases). Trimming took off 8 bases at V and 0 bases at J, with 14 bases between the two ends. CDR3 length: 15 residues. CDR1 is LNHDA, CDR2 SQIVND, per germline (reference sequence).

J is TRBJ1-4 and V is TRBV27; 7 bases map to TRBD1. CDR3 length: 14 amino acids. After removal of 3 bases from V and 7 bases from J, the junction contained 5 bases not matched to a gene. Germline CDR1 reads MNHEY; CDR2 reads SMNVEV (reference sequence). The CDR3 loop is CASSLNRGSEKLFF. The CDR3 DNA sequence: TGTGCCAGCAGTTTGAACAGGGGCAGTGAAAAACTGTTTTTT.

The chain links TRBV19 to TRBJ1-5; 7 bases map to TRBD1. The germline V gene encodes CDR1 LNHDA and CDR2 SQIVND (reference sequence). There are 14 residues in the CDR3. V lost 3 bases and J lost 7; bases outside the gene matches: 6. The CDR3 bases are TGTGCCAGTAGTATCCGGGACAGTCTGCAGCCCCAGCATTTT. It codes for CASSIRDSLQPQHF.